These 7 T cell receptor beta chains were sequenced from one sample in a study of T cell changes during pregnancy in multiple sclerosis. The method was immunoSEQ multiplex PCR; TCRdb's version includes in-frame clones alone and lacks a portion of them. The table includes around 100,000 clones, 92% detected once. The sample in question was peripheral blood, obtained after pregnancy. The receptor source for this set is a female donor with multiple sclerosis, enrolled in a pregnancy study.

This clone was observed a single time. The chain couples TRBV29-1 to TRBJ2-7, with 13 bases aligning to TRBD2. The CDR3 contains 16 residues. After removal of 0 bases from V and 2 bases from J, the junction contained 4 bases not matched to a gene. Germline CDR1 reads SQVTM; CDR2 reads ANQGSEA. In DNA, the CDR3 is TGCAGCGTTGAAGAGGGGACTAGCGGGACCCCCTACGAGCAGTACTTC. Encoded protein: CSVEEGTSGTPYEQYF.

The table lists this clone with a count of one. The V and J genes are TRBV28 and TRBJ1-6, with D tentatively TRBD1 (5 bases). Trimming stripped 1 base from V and 4 bases from J, with 11 bases between. Germline V gene data show CDR1 as MDHEN and CDR2 as SYDVKM. The CDR3 is made up of 16 amino acids. The CDR3 spells CASSLYGTDYNSPLHF. CDR3 nucleotide sequence: TGTGCCAGCAGTTTATATGGGACTGATTATAATTCACCCCTCCACTTT.

The V call is TRBV27, the J call TRBJ2-5, with 9 bases aligning to TRBD1. Per germline, CDR1 MNHEY and CDR2 SMNVEV (reference sequence). The CDR3 extends over 15 amino acids. The junction had 10 bases not matched to a gene; V was cut back by 5 bases and J by 6 bases. The chain's CDR3 is CASSERDRVPKTQYF. CDR3 in DNA: TGTGCCAGCAGTGAAAGGGACAGGGTTCCTAAGACCCAGTACTTC.

The chain recombines TRBV6-1 with TRBJ2-1, with D tentatively TRBD2 (5 bases). Germline V CDR1 and CDR2: MNHNS, SASEGT. There are 15 residues in the CDR3. V was cut by 7 bases and J by 5 bases, with 18 bases left in between. The CDR3 nucleotides are TGTGCCAGCACCCCGTACCAACCGAGGGACAATGAGCAGTTCTTC. It is translated as CASTPYQPRDNEQFF.

This clone was found once. This chain links TRBV7-2 with TRBJ2-7; 7 nucleotides agree with TRBD1. Germline CDR1 reads SGHTA; CDR2 reads FQGNSA. The CDR3 contains 14 residues. Trimming removed 5 bases from V and 7 bases from J; junction bases left unmatched: 11. CDR3 coding DNA: TGTGCCAGCAGCGAACAGGGGTCGTGGAGTGAGCAGTACTTC. As protein: CASSEQGSWSEQYF. The complete variable domain, with remaining parts taken from reference TRBV7-2 and TRBJ2-7, reads GAGVSQSPSNKVTEKGKDVELRCDPISGHTALYWYRQSLGQGLEFLIYFQGNSAPDKSGLPSDRFSAERTGGSVSTLTIQRTQQEDSAVYLCASSEQGSWSEQYFGPGTRLTVT.

This chain uses TRBV7-8 with TRBJ2-7, with D possibly matching TRBD1 (5 bases). The CDR3 has 14 amino acids. Germline loops: CDR1 SGHVS, CDR2 FQNEAQ. Trimming left V 1 base short and J 4 bases short, with 11 bases between. CDR3: CASSLGRGRYEQYF. DNA of the CDR3: TGTGCCAGCAGCTTAGGAAGGGGCCGGTACGAGCAGTACTTC.

This clone turned up a few times. The chain combines TRBV30 with TRBJ1-4; a possible D gene is TRBD1 (6 bases). The CDR3 covers 14 residues. The germline V gene has CDR1 GTSNPN and CDR2 SVGIG (reference sequence). The germline V and J ends were trimmed by 6 bases and 4 bases, with 15 bases remaining between them. CDR3 in amino acids: CACPRGTSNEKLFF. The CDR3 DNA reads TGTGCCTGCCCTCGAGGGACAAGTAATGAAAAACTGTTTTTT.